The 23 T cell receptor beta chains below come from one sample, sequenced in a study of response to subunit inactivated influenza vaccine. TCRdb called the RT-PCR reads again in MiXCR, with one record for every CDR3 protein. The data contain more than 550,000 distinct CDR3 sequences, roughly 12% of them singletons. Specimen: PBMCs from blood, collected on the day of vaccination. Every receptor here comes from a man aged 50 or older who received an inactivated influenza vaccine.

In this sample, this clonotype turned up a few times. V is TRBV4-2 and J is TRBJ1-6, with D unclear. Germline loops: CDR1 LGHNA, CDR2 YNFKEQ. This CDR3 spans 18 amino acids. V was shortened by 0 bases and J by 6 bases, with 18 bases between the two germline ends. This chain's CDR3 is CASSQEVLGPRFNSPLHF. In DNA form, the CDR3 reads TGTGCCAGCAGCCAAGAGGTATTAGGCCCTAGGTTTAATTCACCCCTCCACTTT.

This clonotype was seen only a few times. This chain links TRBV15 with TRBJ1-5; the D gene is possibly TRBD1 (5 bases). The CDR3 consists of 15 residues. Germline loops: CDR1 LNHNV, CDR2 YYDKDF (reference sequence). Trimming took 5 bases from V and 7 from J, leaving 18 bases between them. CDR3 protein: CATSRGTVVGQPQHF. The CDR3 nucleotides are TGTGCCACCAGCCGCGGGACGGTGGTGGGACAGCCCCAGCATTTT. Filled out from reference TRBV15 and TRBJ1-5, the complete variable domain reads DAMVIQNPRYQVTQFGKPVTLSCSQTLNHNVMYWYQQKSSQAPKLLFHYYDKDFNNEADTPDNFQSRRPNTSFCFLDIRSPGLGDTAMYLCATSRGTVVGQPQHFGDGTRLSIL.

This clonotype appeared a few times. This chain connects TRBV11-1 to TRBJ2-5, with 11 bases identical to TRBD1. The V and J ends lost 3 bases and 4 bases, in that order; junction bases with no gene match: 13. Germline V lookup: CDR1 SGHAT, CDR2 FQDESV (reference sequence). This CDR3 region has 18 residues. The CDR3 DNA follows: TGTGCCAGCAGCTTTCCCCATACGGGGACAGGGGGGCGAGAGACCCAGTACTTC. This gives the protein CASSFPHTGTGGRETQYF.

CDR3 nucleotide sequence: TGTGCCAGCAGTGAAAAGGGGTCAGGGGACATTCAGTACTTC. Encoded protein: CASSEKGSGDIQYF. V gene TRBV6-1 combines with J gene TRBJ2-4; possibly TRBD1 for D (6 bases). Germline loops: CDR1 MNHNS, CDR2 SASEGT. The CDR3 consists of 14 residues. V was trimmed by 2 bases and J by 8 bases, leaving 13 bases between them.

V and J are TRBV30 and TRBJ1-1; D remains unclear. Trimming removed 3 bases from V and 5 bases from J, with 10 bases in between. CDR1 and CDR2 (germline): GTSNPN, SVGIG (reference sequence). The CDR3 consists of 12 residues. The CDR3 spells CAWRFQRTEAFF. In nucleotides, the CDR3 is TGTGCCTGGAGGTTCCAGCGGACTGAAGCTTTCTTT. The full variable domain, in which reference TRBV30 and TRBJ1-1 provide the parts outside the CDR3, is SQTIHQWPATLVQPVGSPLSLECTVEGTSNPNLYWYRQAAGRGLQLLFYSVGIGQISSEVPQNLSASRPQDRQFILSSKKLLLSDSGFYLCAWRFQRTEAFFGQGTRLTVV.

This clonotype showed up many times. The V and J genes are TRBV15 and TRBJ1-5; 11 bases line up with TRBD1. Germline CDR1 is LNHNV and CDR2 is YYDKDF (reference sequence). The CDR3 is made up of 19 amino acids. V was pared by 0 bases and J by 0 bases, with 7 bases of the junction left unmatched. The CDR3 here is CATSRDSPGQGDSNQPQHF. The DNA for the CDR3 is TGTGCCACCAGCAGAGATTCCCCGGGACAGGGGGATAGCAATCAGCCCCAGCATTTT. The full variable domain, in which reference TRBV15 and TRBJ1-5 provide the parts outside the CDR3, is DAMVIQNPRYQVTQFGKPVTLSCSQTLNHNVMYWYQQKSSQAPKLLFHYYDKDFNNEADTPDNFQSRRPNTSFCFLDIRSPGLGDTAMYLCATSRDSPGQGDSNQPQHFGDGTRLSIL.

This clonotype showed up just a few times. The chain recombines TRBV7-2 with TRBJ2-1; 8 bases fit TRBD1. The V gene end was trimmed by 0 bases and the J gene end by 12 bases; junction bases not matched to a gene: 7. The CDR3 has 14 amino acids. Germline CDR1 is SGHTA and CDR2 is FQGNSA. The CDR3 spells CASSLATGTGRQFF. CDR3 DNA sequence: TGTGCCAGCAGCTTAGCCACCGGGACAGGAAGGCAGTTCTTC.

This clonotype was detected many times. The chain employs TRBV7-3 and TRBJ2-7; no clear D. The CDR3 runs to 13 residues. V was trimmed by 2 bases and J by 2 bases, leaving 7 bases between them. Germline CDR1 is SGHTA and CDR2 is FQGTGA. CDR3 sequence (DNA): TGTGCCAGCAGCTTACTTCCAACCTACGAGCAGTACTTC. This translates into CASSLLPTYEQYF.

This clonotype was counted only a few times. The chain links TRBV7-2 to TRBJ2-5, with 8 bases aligning to TRBD1. The germline V gene has CDR1 SGHTA and CDR2 FQGNSA. This CDR3 contains 13 residues. Trimming removed 6 bases from V and 5 bases from J; junction bases left unmatched: 5. The CDR3 sequence: CASSATGAETQYF. CDR3 nucleotides: TGTGCCAGCAGTGCGACAGGGGCGGAGACCCAGTACTTC.

This chain joins TRBV6-5 and TRBJ2-1, with 10 bases identical to TRBD1. Trimming at V came to 3 bases and at J to 6 bases, leaving 11 bases not matched to a gene. Germline CDR1 MNHEY, CDR2 SVGAGI. The CDR3 loop spans 17 amino acids. The CDR3 loop reads CASSYPSGTGASNEQFF. For the CDR3, the DNA is TGTGCCAGCAGTTATCCCTCCGGGACAGGGGCCTCCAATGAGCAGTTCTTC.

V and J are TRBV4-3 and TRBJ1-4; perhaps TRBD1 as D (6 bases). Trimming shortened V by 1 base and J by 5 bases, and 11 bases separated the two germline ends. Germline CDR1 LGHNA, CDR2 YSLEER. CDR3 length equals 15 residues. CDR3 sequence (DNA): TGCGCCAGCAGCCAAGCGCACAGGGAGAATGAAAAACTGTTTTTT. It yields the protein CASSQAHRENEKLFF.

Only a few counts were recorded for this clonotype. The V and J genes are TRBV4-2 and TRBJ2-7; the match to TRBD2 covers 10 bases. This CDR3 is 15 amino acids long. CDR1 LGHNA and CDR2 YNFKEQ come from the germline V gene. The trim removed 0 bases at V and 4 bases at J, leaving 3 bases unmatched. The CDR3 DNA sequence: TGTGCCAGCAGCCAAGAGGCTAGCGGGAGATACGAGCAGTACTTC. Translation gives CASSQEASGRYEQYF.

This chain uses TRBV7-9 with TRBJ1-4; a weak D match, TRBD1 (6 bases). Germline values: CDR1 SEHNR, CDR2 FQNEAQ (reference sequence). There are 14 residues in the CDR3. Trimming stripped 4 bases from V and 12 bases from J, with 18 bases between. CDR3 nucleotide sequence: TGTGCCAGCAGCTCCTCTACAGGGAGGGAGGAACTGTTTTTT. Amino acids: CASSSSTGREELFF.

This chain joins TRBV25-1 and TRBJ1-4, with 7 bases identical to TRBD1. Germline V gives CDR1 MGHDK, CDR2 SYGVNS. The length of the CDR3 is 15 residues. The V gene end was trimmed by 3 bases and the J gene end by 7 bases; junction bases not matched to a gene: 8. The CDR3 DNA is TGTGCCAGCAGTGACAACAGGGGTGGATCTGAAAAACTGTTTTTT. This sequence encodes CASSDNRGGSEKLFF.

The V call is TRBV27, the J call TRBJ2-1, with 8 bases fitting TRBD1. The germline gives CDR1 MNHEY, CDR2 SMNVEV (reference sequence). With V trimmed by 5 bases and J by 2 bases, 20 bases remained unmatched. The CDR3 is 20 amino acids. The CDR3 DNA reads TGTGCCAGCAGTCCCGGGACAGGCAAGACCGGGGGCGGGACCTACAATGAGCAGTTCTTC. This encodes CASSPGTGKTGGGTYNEQFF.

Regarding this clonotype: This may be a read error: a much more frequent sequence differs by one nucleotide. The V gene is TRBV3-1, the J gene TRBJ2-1, with D unresolved. Trimming shortened V by 2 bases and J by 7 bases, and 9 bases separated the two germline ends. The CDR3 consists of 13 residues. Germline values: CDR1 LGHDT, CDR2 YNNKEL (reference sequence). CDR3 sequence (DNA): TGTGCCAGCAGCCAATGTCCCGGAAATGAGCAGTTCTTC. It translates to CASSQCPGNEQFF.

J is TRBJ1-3 and V is TRBV30, with D tentatively TRBD1 (6 bases). CDR3 length equals 15 residues. The germline V gene encodes CDR1 GTSNPN and CDR2 SVGIG (reference sequence). Trimming removed 2 bases at V and 0 bases at J, with 11 bases between. The CDR3 region is CAWSTGQTSGNTIYF. CDR3 nucleotide sequence: TGTGCCTGGAGTACCGGACAGACCTCTGGAAACACCATATATTTT.

This clonotype turned up a few times. The chain links TRBV4-2 to TRBJ2-5; 12 bases fit TRBD1. V lost 1 base, J lost 6 bases, and 9 bases stayed unmatched. From germline, CDR1 is LGHNA and CDR2 YNFKEQ. CDR3 length: 17 residues. The CDR3 nucleotides are TGTGCCAGCAGCCAAGTTCGGGACAGGGGGCCCCGACAGACCCAGTACTTC. It is translated as CASSQVRDRGPRQTQYF.

The rearrangement joins TRBV27 to TRBJ2-3; TRBD2 agrees at 12 bases. Per germline, CDR1 MNHEY and CDR2 SMNVEV (reference sequence). After removal of 2 bases from V and 3 bases from J, the junction contained 15 bases not matched to a gene. CDR3 size: 20 residues. In DNA form, the CDR3 reads TGTGCCAGCAGTTTAACCCAGAGGGCTAGCGGGGGGGCCGGTACAGATACGCAGTATTTT. This sequence encodes CASSLTQRASGGAGTDTQYF.

The gene calls are TRBV20-1 and TRBJ2-1; no clear D gene. V lost 4 bases to trimming and J lost 9 bases, with 13 bases between them. CDR3 size: 12 residues. The germline gives CDR1 DFQATT, CDR2 SNEGSKA (reference sequence). In nucleotides, the CDR3 is TGCAGTGCTAACCCGGGTGGACCTGAGCAGTTCTTC. Translation: CSANPGGPEQFF.

The gene calls are TRBV4-3 and TRBJ2-1; no firm D call. With 0 bases removed from V and 5 bases from J, the gap between germline ends came to 11 bases. The CDR3 totals 15 residues. The germline V gene encodes CDR1 LGHNA and CDR2 YSLEER. The CDR3 sequence is CASSQDVPNNNEQFF. CDR3 DNA: TGCGCCAGCAGCCAAGATGTTCCCAACAACAATGAGCAGTTCTTC.

J is TRBJ2-5 and V is TRBV11-2, with 8 bases identical to TRBD2. Germline CDR1 SGHAT, CDR2 FQNNGV. The CDR3 length is 19 residues. V lost 2 bases and J lost 2; bases outside the gene matches: 16. The CDR3 spells CASSLFDSGRAGGQETQYF. The CDR3 nucleotides read TGTGCCAGCAGCTTATTTGACAGTGGGAGGGCGGGAGGTCAAGAGACCCAGTACTTC.

The sample holds a few counts of this clonotype. The genes are TRBV3-1 and TRBJ2-2; D unclear. The CDR3 has 13 amino acids. The V gene's germline CDR1 is LGHDT and CDR2 YNNKEL (reference sequence). The V end lost 4 bases, the J end lost 4 bases, and 7 bases lay between the germline ends. The CDR3 here is CASSPHPTGELFF. CDR3 bases: TGTGCCAGCAGCCCACACCCCACCGGGGAGCTGTTTTTT.